This T cell receptor beta chain was recorded in a study of Ad26.COV2.S vaccination and SARS-CoV-2 variants. Looking at the study overall: Participants got Ad26.COV2.S intramuscularly, once or twice 56 days apart.

Some clones are missing from TCRdb's copy, which holds only in-frame ones; the method was immunoSEQ multiplex PCR. The data show 350,000 to 500,000 clones, roughly 87% seen once. Regarding treatment: around 19 received Ad26.COV2.S at low or high dose, single or two shots; roughly five received placebo; per-sample allocation not given. Collection of the samples took place on day 63 after the first injection of vaccine or placebo. The shot given was an Ad26 vector that makes Wuhan-strain SARS-CoV-2 spike. The CDR3 is 16 residues long. V gave up 4 bases and J gave up 4 bases; unmatched junction bases: 10. The germline CDR1 and CDR2 sequences are ENHRY and SYGVKD.

The sequences come from peripheral blood, collected in a trial of Ad26.COV2.S vaccine versus placebo. The clonotype comes from a person aged 18-65 years who received the Ad26.COV2.S COVID-19 vaccine or a placebo. This rearrangement joins TRBV10-3 to TRBJ2-5, with 9 bases matching TRBD1. The CDR3 sequence: CAISAPGQGGGETQYF. The DNA of the CDR3 is TGTGCCATCAGTGCACCGGGACAGGGAGGTGGAGAGACCCAGTACTTC.